This T cell receptor (beta chain) originates from a study of molecular identifiers for immune sequencing clone quantification. TCRdb re-derived calls from the PCR reads in MiXCR, one entry per CDR3 protein. The sample has around 480,000 distinct CDR3 sequences; about 25% are singletons. V was clipped by 6 bases and J by 4 bases, with 12 bases between them. In germline, CDR1 is SEHNR, CDR2 FQNEAQ (reference sequence). This CDR3 comprises 13 residues. The TCR originated in a human donor in good health. Some libraries in this study had Jurkat cell RNA spiked in. What was sequenced was naive CD8+ T cells from blood, with Jurkat cell RNA spiked in. Subset denoted: FACS-sorted CD8+CD4-CCR7+CD45RA+ naive T cells. V and J are TRBV7-9 and TRBJ1-1; D perhaps matches TRBD1 (6 bases). The CDR3 bases are TGTGCCAGCAGATCAGGGGAGGGCACTGAAGCTTTCTTT. Translated: CASRSGEGTEAFF.